The 29 T cell receptor beta chains given below trace back to one sample, sequenced in a study of regulatory T cells in long-lasting Graves disease. Time point noted: newly diagnosed GD, antithyroid drugs for less than 3 months. The TCR library was prepared using RNA isolated from PBMCs. Arm-PCR of CDR3 regions with iRepertoire HTBI primers generated TCR beta libraries. TCRdb redid the calling of the multiplex PCR reads with MiXCR, one entry per CDR3 protein. The sample has about 540,000 distinct CDR3 sequences, approximately 13% seen once. These same records also appear under a second study, on T cells in Graves' hyperthyroidism and ophthalmopathy.

The sequencing used peripheral blood mononuclear cells (PBMCs), collected at new diagnosis, from a patient treated with antithyroid drugs. These receptors all stem from a man aged 25-40 years with Graves disease.

This clonotype was seen ten or more times. CDR3: CATSEQTGDGYTF. For the CDR3, the DNA is TGTGCCACCAGTGAACAAACAGGGGATGGCTACACCTTC. The chain combines TRBV24-1 with TRBJ1-2; TRBD1 matches at 7 bases. The CDR3 is 13 amino acids. CDR1 is KGHDR, CDR2 SFDVKD, per germline. J lost 6 bases, V lost 4 bases, and 4 bases had no gene match.

There are many counts of this clonotype. J is TRBJ1-3 and V is TRBV7-9, with TRBD1 identical over 7 bases. The CDR3 is 14 amino acids. The germline V gene encodes CDR1 SEHNR and CDR2 FQNEAQ (reference sequence). Trimming cost V 9 bases and J 1 base; bases outside gene matches: 6. DNA for the CDR3: TGTGCCAGTACAGGGGATCAGTCTGGAAACACCATATATTTT. Protein sequence: CASTGDQSGNTIYF.

This clonotype was counted only a few times. V and J are TRBV3-1 and TRBJ1-2; D is undetermined. Germline-derived CDR1 and CDR2 are LGHDT and YNNKEL (reference sequence). The length of the CDR3 is 14 residues. Trimming left V 3 bases short and J 2 bases short, with 10 bases between. In DNA, the CDR3 is TGTGCCAGCAGCCAGTTAGGGTTAAACTATGGCTACACCTTC. It codes for CASSQLGLNYGYTF.

This clonotype has only a few counts. This chain uses TRBV10-2 with TRBJ2-1, with TRBD2 matching 8 bases. This CDR3 comprises 13 residues. The V gene's germline CDR1 is WSHSY and CDR2 SAAADI. V shed 7 bases, J shed 8 bases, and the junction held 7 bases outside the gene matches. The DNA for the CDR3 is TGCGCCAGCACCCGGGGGGGGAATTATGAGCAGTTCTTC. Its translation: CASTRGGNYEQFF.

The gene calls are TRBV5-1 and TRBJ2-6; D might be TRBD1 or TRBD2, each matching 6 bases. V was shortened by 4 bases and J by 1 base, with 12 bases between the two germline ends. This CDR3 has 16 amino acids. Germline V gives CDR1 SGHRS, CDR2 YFSETQ. CDR3 bases: TGCGCCAGCAGCCCGAGGGGGACTTCTGGGGCCAACGTCCTGACTTTC. Amino acid sequence: CASSPRGTSGANVLTF.

This clonotype showed up many times. The J gene is TRBJ1-1, the V gene TRBV2; 10 nucleotides agree with TRBD1. CDR3 size: 14 residues. Germline V gives CDR1 SNHLY, CDR2 FYNNEI. The V and J ends lost 4 bases and 3 bases, in that order; junction bases with no gene match: 2. The CDR3 reads CASSGGTGDTEAFF. Here the CDR3 DNA reads TGTGCCAGCAGTGGGGGGACAGGGGACACTGAAGCTTTCTTT.

The table lists this clonotype with a few counts. This rearrangement joins TRBV19 to TRBJ2-7; the match to TRBD1 covers 8 bases. V lost 4 bases and J lost 2; bases outside the gene matches: 7. Germline V CDR1 and CDR2: LNHDA, SQIVND (reference sequence). There are 15 residues in the CDR3. CDR3 residues: CASSNQGAAAYEQYF. The CDR3, as DNA: TGTGCCAGTAGTAATCAGGGGGCCGCCGCCTACGAGCAGTACTTC.

This clonotype was seen repeatedly, ten times or more. V gene TRBV10-3 combines with J gene TRBJ2-1; D gene unclear. The CDR3 consists of 14 residues. V lost 4 bases and J lost 7, with 14 bases in between. CDR1 and CDR2 from the germline V gene are ENHRY and SYGVKD. CDR3: CAISVSIFVNEQFF. CDR3 DNA sequence: TGTGCCATCAGTGTCTCAATTTTTGTTAATGAGCAGTTCTTC.

The chain carries TRBV24-1 and TRBJ2-3; D might be TRBD1 (6 bases). Trimming shortened V by 9 bases and J by 0 bases, and 18 bases separated the two germline ends. The CDR3 covers 16 residues. Germline assignment: CDR1 KGHDR and CDR2 SFDVKD. CDR3 DNA sequence: TGTGCCACCCGGGACACCCCAGGTCCTAGCACAGATACGCAGTATTTT. Translated, it gives CATRDTPGPSTDTQYF.

This clonotype appeared once. The chain uses TRBV6-5 and TRBJ2-3; D may be TRBD1 or TRBD2 (6 bases each). In germline, CDR1 is MNHEY, CDR2 SVGAGI. The CDR3 loop spans 15 amino acids. V dropped 4 bases and J dropped 4 bases, with 15 bases sitting between them. The CDR3 sequence is CASSFLGGSADTQYF. CDR3 coding DNA: TGTGCCAGCAGTTTTTTAGGGGGGAGTGCAGATACGCAGTATTTT.

The J gene is TRBJ2-3, the V gene TRBV4-1, with 12 bases matching TRBD2. Looked up from germline, CDR1 is MGHRA and CDR2 is YSYEKL. V lost 4 bases, J lost 5 bases, and 10 bases stayed unmatched. The CDR3 consists of 17 residues. The CDR3 here is CASSRSGTSGFVDTQYF. Here the CDR3 DNA reads TGCGCCAGCAGCCGATCGGGGACTAGCGGGTTCGTAGATACGCAGTATTTT.

A remark on this clonotype: A much more abundant neighbour one base away suggests this may be a read error. The chain is built from TRBV7-9 and TRBJ2-1; TRBD2 might be the D (6 bases). The length of the CDR3 is 9 residues. The germline V gene encodes CDR1 SEHNR and CDR2 FQNEAQ (reference sequence). This CDR3 reads CASAQWGDF. CDR3 DNA sequence: TGTGCCAGCGCCCAATGGGGGGACTTC.

This clonotype occurred many times. The gene calls are TRBV29-1 and TRBJ2-3, with 9 bases identical to TRBD1. Germline assignment: CDR1 SQVTM and CDR2 ANQGSEA. V lost 3 bases, J lost 2 bases, and 9 bases stayed unmatched. The CDR3 totals 16 residues. CDR3 in DNA: TGCAGCGTTGATGTATGGGACAGGGAAAACACAGATACGCAGTATTTT. Protein: CSVDVWDRENTDTQYF.

This clonotype has ten or more counts. CDR3 amino acids: CSAPTSEYEQYF. CDR3 DNA sequence: TGCAGTGCCCCTACTAGTGAGTACGAGCAGTACTTC. The chain joins TRBV20-1 to TRBJ2-7; tentatively, D is TRBD2 (5 bases). The length of the CDR3 is 12 residues. V lost 6 bases to trimming and J lost 4 bases, with 13 bases between them. Germline CDR1 is DFQATT and CDR2 is SNEGSKA (reference sequence).

In its sample, this clonotype was seen many times. CDR3: CASSPSPGLGGHNEQFF. In DNA, the CDR3 is TGTGCCAGCAGCCCTAGCCCGGGTTTAGGGGGCCACAATGAGCAGTTCTTC. This chain links TRBV14 with TRBJ2-1, with 7 positions matching TRBD1. The ends lost 4 bases at V and 5 bases at J; junction bases unmatched: 14. Germline CDR1 is SGHDN and CDR2 is FVKESK. The CDR3 covers 17 residues.

This clonotype has only a few counts. The chain is built from TRBV6-1 and TRBJ1-1, with TRBD1 as a possible D gene (5 bases). The germline gives CDR1 MNHNS, CDR2 SASEGT. Trimming took off 6 bases at V and 3 bases at J, with 14 bases between the two ends. The CDR3 has 14 amino acids. CDR3 coding DNA: TGTGCCAGCAGGGGGGAGAAGGGATACACTGAAGCTTTCTTT. Protein sequence: CASRGEKGYTEAFF.

This clonotype showed up many times. This chain joins TRBV7-2 and TRBJ2-5; 8 nucleotides match TRBD2. Trimming at V came to 5 bases and at J to 1 base, leaving 3 bases not matched to a gene. This CDR3 has 14 residues. Germline V lookup: CDR1 SGHTA, CDR2 FQGNSA. CDR3 DNA sequence: TGTGCCAGCAGCCCCGGGACTAGCCAAGAGACCCAGTACTTC. Its protein is CASSPGTSQETQYF.

This clonotype has a handful of counts. The chain combines TRBV29-1 with TRBJ1-1; D ambiguous. Trimming pared 5 bases from V and 5 bases from J, leaving 9 bases between. Germline loops: CDR1 SQVTM, CDR2 ANQGSEA. The CDR3 loop spans 11 amino acids. This chain's CDR3 is CSVLGGTEAFF. In DNA form, the CDR3 reads TGCAGCGTTCTGGGCGGGACTGAAGCTTTCTTT.

This clonotype was found a few times. The gene calls are TRBV4-1 and TRBJ1-3; D gene uncertain. This CDR3 has 15 amino acids. V was pared by 0 bases and J by 0 bases, with 6 bases between. Germline CDR1 and CDR2: MGHRA and YSYEKL. Here the CDR3 DNA reads TGCGCCAGCAGCCAAGACCAGGTCTCTGGAAACACCATATATTTT. Its translation: CASSQDQVSGNTIYF.

This clonotype was seen at least ten times. The chain couples TRBV28 to TRBJ2-7; D perhaps matches TRBD2 (6 bases). Germline V gene lookup returns CDR1 MDHEN and CDR2 SYDVKM. The CDR3 runs 15 residues. Deletions cut 6 bases from V and 1 base from J, with 16 bases between. The CDR3 nucleotides read TGTGCCAGCAGGCCTATAGAGGAGGGGTCCTACGAGCAGTACTTC. Protein product: CASRPIEEGSYEQYF. The full variable domain, rest sourced from reference TRBV28 and TRBJ2-7, is DVKVTQSSRYLVKRTGEKVFLECVQDMDHENMFWYRQDPGLGLRLIYFSYDVKMKEKGDIPEGYSVSREKKERFSLILESASTNQTSMYLCASRPIEEGSYEQYFGPGTRLTVT.

This clonotype showed up many times. V and J are TRBV12-3 or TRBV12-4 and TRBJ2-2; tentatively, D is TRBD2 (6 bases). Trimming took 6 bases from V and 6 from J, leaving 20 bases between them. CDR3 length: 16 amino acids. The CDR3 loop is CASSSTWRDQAGELFF. The CDR3 DNA reads as TGTGCCAGCAGCTCCACCTGGCGGGATCAAGCCGGGGAGCTGTTTTTT.

In this sample, this clonotype turned up many times. V is TRBV12-3 or TRBV12-4 and J is TRBJ2-7, with D maybe TRBD1 (6 bases). The CDR3 sequence is 12 residues long. Trimming removed 7 bases at V and 6 bases at J, with 13 bases between. CDR3 loop: CASTVTGFEQYF. CDR3 sequence (DNA): TGTGCCAGCACCGTTACAGGGTTCGAGCAGTACTTC.

This clonotype was counted many times. The gene calls are TRBV2 and TRBJ1-3; perhaps TRBD1 as D (6 bases). V shed 6 bases and J shed 1 base, with 10 bases lying between them. Germline assignment: CDR1 SNHLY and CDR2 FYNNEI. This CDR3 is built from 14 residues. CDR3 DNA: TGTGCCAGCAGCGGCCAGGGGTCTGGAAACACCATATATTTT. Residues: CASSGQGSGNTIYF.

This clonotype has a count of ten or more. The chain employs TRBV5-1 and TRBJ1-2; D call uncertain. The germline V gene has CDR1 SGHRS and CDR2 YFSETQ. Trimming pared 0 bases from V and 4 bases from J, leaving 13 bases between. The CDR3 sequence is 15 residues long. This chain's CDR3 is CASSLAELEVYGYTF. CDR3 nucleotide sequence: TGCGCCAGCAGCTTGGCAGAGTTAGAGGTCTATGGCTACACCTTC.

This clonotype has ten or more counts. As DNA, the CDR3 is TGTGCCAGCAGCTTATCCGGGGTAGGCTACACCTTC. Translation gives CASSLSGVGYTF. This rearrangement joins TRBV7-8 to TRBJ1-2; D is unclear. The CDR3 totals 12 residues. Trimming took 2 bases from V and 8 from J, leaving 9 bases between them. CDR1 SGHVS and CDR2 FQNEAQ come from the germline V gene.

The sample holds many counts of this clonotype. This rearrangement joins TRBV7-9 to TRBJ2-7; 7 nucleotides line up with TRBD2. The CDR3 consists of 15 residues. After removal of 5 bases from V and 6 bases from J, the junction contained 13 bases not matched to a gene. Germline CDR1 reads SEHNR; CDR2 reads FQNEAQ (reference sequence). In nucleotides, the CDR3 is TGTGCCAGCAGCCCTAGGACTAGAAGTTCGGGCGAGCAGTACTTC. Its translation: CASSPRTRSSGEQYF.

This clonotype was detected ten times or more. The J gene is TRBJ2-7, the V gene TRBV7-9; D gene ambiguous. V dropped 2 bases and J dropped 5 bases, with 13 bases sitting between them. CDR3 length: 14 residues. Germline V gene sequence: CDR1 SEHNR, CDR2 FQNEAQ (reference sequence). The CDR3 DNA reads TGTGCCAGCAGCTTATCCGCTTCGCACAACGAGCAGTACTTC. Its translation is CASSLSASHNEQYF.

In its sample, this clonotype was seen many times. Sequence at one end of the junction differs from germline and may be a read error. The gene calls are TRBV5-1 and TRBJ2-7; 7 bases match TRBD1. Germline V gene lookup returns CDR1 SGHRS and CDR2 YFSETQ. The CDR3 is 14 amino acids. The CDR3 coding sequence is TGTGCCAGCAGCCACCGACAGGGCTCCTACGAGCAGTACTTC. This codes for CASSHRQGSYEQYF. Based on the CDR3 plus reference TRBV5-1 and TRBJ2-7, the full variable domain is KAGVTQTPRYLIKTRGQQVTLSCSPISGHRSVSWYQQTPGQGLQFLFEYFSETQRNKGNFPGRFSGRQFSNSRSEMNVSTLELGDSALYLCASSHRQGSYEQYFGPGTRLTVT.

This clonotype was observed at least ten times. This chain connects TRBV25-1 to TRBJ2-5; D ambiguous. This CDR3 region has 12 residues. Trimming removed 6 bases from V and 5 bases from J, with 10 bases in between. Germline V gene lookup returns CDR1 MGHDK and CDR2 SYGVNS. The CDR3 spells CASRDRLETQYF. The CDR3 DNA is TGTGCCAGCAGGGACCGCCTCGAGACCCAGTACTTC. Combining the CDR3 with reference TRBV25-1 and TRBJ2-5 gives the whole variable domain EADIYQTPRYLVIGTGKKITLECSQTMGHDKMYWYQQDPGMELHLIHYSYGVNSTEKGDLSSESTVSRIRTEHFPLTLESARPSHTSQYLCASRDRLETQYFGPGTRLLVL.